This TCR beta chain came from a study of monozygotic twins with inflammatory bowel disease. Points from the study as a whole: On the inverse Simpson index, IBD patients scored lower for TCRbeta diversity than healthy co-twins.

Using eight separate reactions per sample, the authors generated cDNA. Incorporation of UMIs carrying a 6-nucleotide sample barcode was performed by template switching. TCRdb re-analyzed the 5' RACE reads; it lists each CDR3 protein once, without DNA. Found here are more than 300,000 distinct CDR3 sequences; the top ten clones hold around 2.6%. With respect to this clonotype: As yet, its antigen is unknown.

This TCR came from a human donor with ulcerative colitis or Crohn's disease, or a healthy co-twin of an affected twin (not recorded which). The source material was blood.

The CDR3 loop reads CSATQTVSSYNSPLHF. The chain uses TRBV20-1 and TRBJ1-6; TCRdb lists TRBD1, though no DNA is available to test this call. Germline values: CDR1 DFQATT, CDR2 SNEGSKA (reference sequence). The CDR3 is 16 amino acids.